The 5 T cell receptor beta chains presented below share a single source sample, sequenced in a study of STAT5B mutations in CD4+ large granular lymphocyte leukemia. Produced via immunoSEQ multiplex PCR; TCRdb's table is partial and in-frame only. The sample has fewer than 40,000 clones, 70% to 80% seen once; the top ten hold roughly 0.44%. Material: CD4+ T cells from blood buffy coats. These receptors all come from a human donor in good health.

The chain joins TRBV5-7 to TRBJ2-7, with a tentative D call TRBD2 (6 bases). TRBV5-7 is an ORF for which the function is uncertain. The CDR3 has 15 residues. Trimming stripped 3 bases from V and 3 bases from J, with 16 bases between. CDR3 sequence reads: CASSSGLDYYYEQYF. In nucleotides, the CDR3 is TGTGCCAGCAGCTCGGGACTGGACTACTACTACGAGCAGTACTTC.

CDR3 nucleotide sequence: TGTGCCAGCAGCCTCGGCCGGGACCAAGAGACCCAGTACTTC. Protein product: CASSLGRDQETQYF. The genes are TRBV7-2 and TRBJ2-5; unclear D gene. There are 14 residues in the CDR3. With 5 bases removed from V and 0 bases from J, the gap between germline ends came to 10 bases. Germline-derived CDR1 and CDR2 are SGHTA and FQGNSA. Filled out from reference TRBV7-2 and TRBJ2-5, the complete variable domain reads GAGVSQSPSNKVTEKGKDVELRCDPISGHTALYWYRQSLGQGLEFLIYFQGNSAPDKSGLPSDRFSAERTGGSVSTLTIQRTQQEDSAVYLCASSLGRDQETQYFGPGTRLLVL.

The chain employs TRBV30 and TRBJ2-7, with a possible D match to TRBD1 (5 bases). CDR1 is GTSNPN and CDR2 is SVGIG in the germline V gene (reference sequence). The CDR3 consists of 13 residues. Trimming shortened V by 2 bases and J by 5 bases, and 13 bases separated the two germline ends. This CDR3 reads CAWSPRVSNEQYF. DNA of the CDR3: TGTGCCTGGAGTCCCAGGGTTTCCAACGAGCAGTACTTC.

This clone was counted once. The chain is built from TRBV19 and TRBJ1-1, with D maybe TRBD1 (5 bases). Germline-derived CDR1 and CDR2 are LNHDA and SQIVND (reference sequence). The CDR3 runs to 17 residues. Trimming removed 4 bases at V and 0 bases at J, with 18 bases between. CDR3 sequence: CASSTRGLRGLNTEAFF. The CDR3 DNA reads as TGTGCCAGTAGTACCCGAGGGTTAAGGGGCTTGAACACTGAAGCTTTCTTT.

The rearrangement uses TRBV28 and TRBJ1-5; 7 bases agree with TRBD1. The CDR3 loop spans 14 amino acids. Germline trimming cut 6 bases from V and 4 bases from J; bases unmatched to any gene: 6. Germline CDR1 and CDR2: MDHEN and SYDVKM. CDR3 nucleotide sequence: TGTGCCAGCAGGGAGACAGGGCGGAATCAGCCCCAGCATTTT. It specifies CASRETGRNQPQHF.